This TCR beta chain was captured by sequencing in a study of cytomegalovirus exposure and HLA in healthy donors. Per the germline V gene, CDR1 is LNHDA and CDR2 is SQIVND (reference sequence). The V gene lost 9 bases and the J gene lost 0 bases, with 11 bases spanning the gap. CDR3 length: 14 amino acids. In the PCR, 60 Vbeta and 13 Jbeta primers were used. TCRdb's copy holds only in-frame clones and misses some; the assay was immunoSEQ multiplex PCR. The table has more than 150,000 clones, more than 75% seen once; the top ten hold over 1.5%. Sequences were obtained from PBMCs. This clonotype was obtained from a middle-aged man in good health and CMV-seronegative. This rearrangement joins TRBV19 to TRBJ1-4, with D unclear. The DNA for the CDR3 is TGTGCCAGCCTCCCCACAGCAACTAATGAAAAACTGTTTTTT. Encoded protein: CASLPTATNEKLFF.